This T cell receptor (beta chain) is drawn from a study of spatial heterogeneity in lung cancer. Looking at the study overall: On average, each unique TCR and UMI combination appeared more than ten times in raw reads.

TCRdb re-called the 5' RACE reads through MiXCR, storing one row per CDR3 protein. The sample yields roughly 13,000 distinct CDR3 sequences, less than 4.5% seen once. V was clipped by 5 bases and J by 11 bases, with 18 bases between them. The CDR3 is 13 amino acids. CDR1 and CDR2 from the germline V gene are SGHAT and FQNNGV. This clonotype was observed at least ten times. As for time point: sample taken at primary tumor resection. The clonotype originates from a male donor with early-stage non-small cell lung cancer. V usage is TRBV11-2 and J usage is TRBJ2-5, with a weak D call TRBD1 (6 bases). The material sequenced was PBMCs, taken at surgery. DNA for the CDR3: TGTGCCAGCAGCCGTTCCCTCGGACAGCCTCAGTACTTC. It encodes CASSRSLGQPQYF.